This T cell receptor beta chain was profiled in a study of follicular helper T cells after annual influenza vaccination. Study-wide findings and caveats: ICOS-CD38- cTfh most often held earlier Day 7 ICOS+CD38+ clones.

Libraries were prepared by immunoSEQ multiplex PCR; TCRdb keeps only in-frame clonotypes and omits some of them. The table has around 10,000 clones, roughly 80% seen once. Concerning this clone: Its antigen remains unidentified.

The V and J ends lost 9 bases and 5 bases, in that order; junction bases with no gene match: 1. CDR3 length equals 13 residues. Germline V gene data show CDR1 as ENHRY and CDR2 as SYGVKD. Time point meaning: 2015-2016 season, pre-vaccination. The sample here was CXCR5+ CD38- circulating T follicular helper cells from blood, taken on the day of influenza vaccination. The sample's subset: circulating Tfh, non-naive CD4+CXCR5+PD-1+ (ICOS+CD38+ or ICOS-CD38-). This TCR came from an adult who received the influenza vaccine. V gene TRBV10-3 combines with J gene TRBJ2-1, with 13 bases identical to TRBD2. CDR3 region: CAIGTSGDNEQFF. For the CDR3, the DNA is TGTGCCATTGGGACTAGCGGGGACAATGAGCAGTTCTTC.